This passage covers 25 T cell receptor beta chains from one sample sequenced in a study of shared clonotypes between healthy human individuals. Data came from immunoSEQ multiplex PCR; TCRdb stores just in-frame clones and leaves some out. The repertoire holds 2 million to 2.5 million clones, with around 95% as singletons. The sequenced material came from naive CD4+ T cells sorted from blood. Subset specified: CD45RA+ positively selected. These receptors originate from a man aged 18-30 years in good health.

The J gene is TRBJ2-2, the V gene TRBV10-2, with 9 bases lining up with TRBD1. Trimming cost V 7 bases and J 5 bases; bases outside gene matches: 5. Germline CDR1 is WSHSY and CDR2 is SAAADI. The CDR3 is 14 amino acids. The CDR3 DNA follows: TGCGCCAGCACGGGACAGGGAGGAACCGGGGAGCTGTTTTTT. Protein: CASTGQGGTGELFF.

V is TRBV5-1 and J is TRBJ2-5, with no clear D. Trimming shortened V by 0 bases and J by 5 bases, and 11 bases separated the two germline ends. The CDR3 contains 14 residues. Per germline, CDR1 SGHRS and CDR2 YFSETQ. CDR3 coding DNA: TGCGCCAGCAGCTTGGGGGCAGCATCTGAGACCCAGTACTTC. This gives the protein CASSLGAASETQYF.

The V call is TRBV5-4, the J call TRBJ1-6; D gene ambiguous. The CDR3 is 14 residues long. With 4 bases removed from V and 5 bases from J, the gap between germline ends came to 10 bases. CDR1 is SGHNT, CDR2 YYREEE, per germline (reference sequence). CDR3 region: CASSPTWDNSPLHF. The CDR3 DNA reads TGTGCCAGCAGCCCGACCTGGGATAATTCACCCCTCCACTTT. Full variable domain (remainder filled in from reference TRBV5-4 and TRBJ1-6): ETGVTQSPTHLIKTRGQQVTLRCSSQSGHNTVSWYQQALGQGPQFIFQYYREEENGRGNFPPRFSGLQFPNYSSELNVNALELDDSALYLCASSPTWDNSPLHFGNGTRLTVT.

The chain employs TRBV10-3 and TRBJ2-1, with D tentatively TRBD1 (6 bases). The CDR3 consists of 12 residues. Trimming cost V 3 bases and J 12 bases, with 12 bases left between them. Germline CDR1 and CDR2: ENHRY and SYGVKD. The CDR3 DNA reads TGTGCCATCAGTGACATACAGGGCCGGCAGTTCTTC. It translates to CAISDIQGRQFF.

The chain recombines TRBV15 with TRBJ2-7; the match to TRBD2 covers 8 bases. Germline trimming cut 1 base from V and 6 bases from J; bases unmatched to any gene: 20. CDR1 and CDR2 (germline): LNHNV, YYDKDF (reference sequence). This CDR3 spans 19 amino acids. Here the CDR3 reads CATSRGSGLAGYARGEQYF. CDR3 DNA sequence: TGTGCCACCAGCAGAGGTTCGGGGCTAGCGGGTTACGCACGTGGCGAGCAGTACTTC. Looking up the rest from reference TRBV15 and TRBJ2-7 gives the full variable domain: DAMVIQNPRYQVTQFGKPVTLSCSQTLNHNVMYWYQQKSSQAPKLLFHYYDKDFNNEADTPDNFQSRRPNTSFCFLDIRSPGLGDTAMYLCATSRGSGLAGYARGEQYFGPGTRLTVT.

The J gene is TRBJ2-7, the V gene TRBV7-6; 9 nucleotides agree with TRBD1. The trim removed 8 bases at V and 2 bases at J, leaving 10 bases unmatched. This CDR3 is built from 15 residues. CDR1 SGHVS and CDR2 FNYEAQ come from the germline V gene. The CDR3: CASSGGGQGTYEQYF. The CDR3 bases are TGTGCCAGCTCCGGTGGGGGACAGGGAACCTACGAGCAGTACTTC.

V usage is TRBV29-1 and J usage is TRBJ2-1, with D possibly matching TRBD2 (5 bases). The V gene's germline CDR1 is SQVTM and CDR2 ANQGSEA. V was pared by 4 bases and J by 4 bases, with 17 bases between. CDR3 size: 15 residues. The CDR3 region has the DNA TGCAGCGTTGGGGCTAGTCGGGGTGGTTACAATGAGCAGTTCTTC. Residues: CSVGASRGGYNEQFF.

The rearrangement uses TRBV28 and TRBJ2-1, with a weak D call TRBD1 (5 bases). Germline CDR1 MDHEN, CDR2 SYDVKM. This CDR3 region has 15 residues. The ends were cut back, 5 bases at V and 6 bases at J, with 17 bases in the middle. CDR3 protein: CASSPSGHQGNEQFF. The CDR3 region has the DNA TGTGCCAGCAGTCCGTCCGGACACCAGGGCAATGAGCAGTTCTTC.

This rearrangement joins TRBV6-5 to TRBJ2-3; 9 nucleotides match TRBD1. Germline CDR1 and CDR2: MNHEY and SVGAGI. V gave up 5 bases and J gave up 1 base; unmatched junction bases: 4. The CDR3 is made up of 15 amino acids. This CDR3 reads CASSHRDRGTDTQYF. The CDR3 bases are TGTGCCAGCAGTCACAGGGACAGGGGCACAGATACGCAGTATTTT.

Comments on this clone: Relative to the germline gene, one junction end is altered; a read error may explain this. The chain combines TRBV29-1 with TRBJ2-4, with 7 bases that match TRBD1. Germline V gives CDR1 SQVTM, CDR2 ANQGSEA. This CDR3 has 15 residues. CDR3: CSVEAGQEFKNIQYF. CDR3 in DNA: TGCAGCGTGGAAGCCGGACAGGAATTCAAAAACATTCAGTACTTC.

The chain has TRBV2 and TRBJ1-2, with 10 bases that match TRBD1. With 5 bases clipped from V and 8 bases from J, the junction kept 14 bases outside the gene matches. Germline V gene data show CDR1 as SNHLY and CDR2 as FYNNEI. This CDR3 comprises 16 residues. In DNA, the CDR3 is TGTGCCAGCAGTAGTAGCGGGGGACAGGGGACGGGAGGCTACACCTTC. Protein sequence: CASSSSGGQGTGGYTF.

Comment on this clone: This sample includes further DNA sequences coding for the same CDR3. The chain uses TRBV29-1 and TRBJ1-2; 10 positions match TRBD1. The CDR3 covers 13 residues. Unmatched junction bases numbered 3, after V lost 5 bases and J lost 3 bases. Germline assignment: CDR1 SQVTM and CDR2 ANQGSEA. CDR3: CSVSGTGDYGYTF. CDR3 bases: TGCAGCGTTTCCGGGACAGGGGACTATGGCTACACCTTC.

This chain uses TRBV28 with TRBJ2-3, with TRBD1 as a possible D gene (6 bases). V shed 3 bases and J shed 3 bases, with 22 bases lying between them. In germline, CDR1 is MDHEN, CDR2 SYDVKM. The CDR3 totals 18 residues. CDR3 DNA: TGTGCCAGCAGTTTGGAAGGGAGATCGGGACATACGACAGATACGCAGTATTTT. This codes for CASSLEGRSGHTTDTQYF.

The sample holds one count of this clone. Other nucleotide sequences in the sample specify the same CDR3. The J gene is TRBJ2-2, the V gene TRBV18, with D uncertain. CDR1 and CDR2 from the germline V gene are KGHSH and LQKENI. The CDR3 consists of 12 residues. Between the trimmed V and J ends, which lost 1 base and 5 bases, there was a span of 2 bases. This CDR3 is CASSPLTGELFF. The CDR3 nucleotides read TGTGCCAGCTCACCACTTACCGGGGAGCTGTTTTTT.

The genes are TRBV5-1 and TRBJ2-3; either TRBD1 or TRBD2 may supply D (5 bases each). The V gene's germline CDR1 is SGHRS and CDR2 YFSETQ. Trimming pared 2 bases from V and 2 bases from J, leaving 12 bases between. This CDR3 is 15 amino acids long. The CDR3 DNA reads TGCGCCAGCAGCTTTGGGACCCTTCACACAGATACGCAGTATTTT. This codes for CASSFGTLHTDTQYF.

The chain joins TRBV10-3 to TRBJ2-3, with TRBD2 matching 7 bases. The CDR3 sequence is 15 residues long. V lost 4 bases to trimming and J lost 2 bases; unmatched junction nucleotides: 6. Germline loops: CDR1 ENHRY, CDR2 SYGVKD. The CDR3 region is CAISGSSGFTDTQYF. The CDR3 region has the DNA TGTGCCATCAGTGGTTCTAGCGGATTCACAGATACGCAGTATTTT.

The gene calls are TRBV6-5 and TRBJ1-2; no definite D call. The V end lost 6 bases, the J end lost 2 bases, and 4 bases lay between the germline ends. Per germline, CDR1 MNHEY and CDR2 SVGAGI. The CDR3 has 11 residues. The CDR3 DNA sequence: TGTGCCAGCAGCAAGAACTATGGCTACACCTTC. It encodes CASSKNYGYTF.

CDR3 loop: CAWSEDRGQQETQYF. The DNA of the CDR3 is TGTGCCTGGAGTGAAGACAGGGGGCAACAAGAGACCCAGTACTTC. This chain joins TRBV30 and TRBJ2-5; the match to TRBD1 covers 10 bases. The CDR3 spans 15 residues. With V trimmed by 1 base and J by 2 bases, 4 bases remained unmatched. Germline-derived CDR1 and CDR2 are GTSNPN and SVGIG (reference sequence).

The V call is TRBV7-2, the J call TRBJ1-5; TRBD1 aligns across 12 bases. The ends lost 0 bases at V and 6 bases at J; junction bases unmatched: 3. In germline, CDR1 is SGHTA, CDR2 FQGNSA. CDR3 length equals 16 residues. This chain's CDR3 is CASSLAGTGGRQPQHF. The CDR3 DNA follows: TGTGCCAGCAGCTTAGCCGGGACAGGGGGCCGTCAGCCCCAGCATTTT.

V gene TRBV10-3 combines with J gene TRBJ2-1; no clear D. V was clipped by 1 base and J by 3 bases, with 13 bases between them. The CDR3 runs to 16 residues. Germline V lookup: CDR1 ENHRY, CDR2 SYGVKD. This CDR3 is CAISELTGTGYNEQFF. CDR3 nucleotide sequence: TGTGCCATCAGTGAGTTAACCGGAACGGGCTACAATGAGCAGTTCTTC.

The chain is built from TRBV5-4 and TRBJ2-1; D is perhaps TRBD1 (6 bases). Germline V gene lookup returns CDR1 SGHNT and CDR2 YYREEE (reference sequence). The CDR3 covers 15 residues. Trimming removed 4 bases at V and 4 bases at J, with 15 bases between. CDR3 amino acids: CASSQQGGRYNEQFF. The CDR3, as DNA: TGTGCCAGCAGCCAACAGGGTGGGCGTTACAATGAGCAGTTCTTC.

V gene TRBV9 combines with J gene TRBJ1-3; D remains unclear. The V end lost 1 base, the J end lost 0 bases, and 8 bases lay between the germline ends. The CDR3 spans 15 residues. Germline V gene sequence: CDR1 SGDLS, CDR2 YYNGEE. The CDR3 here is CASSVQGSSGNTIYF. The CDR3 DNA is TGTGCCAGCAGCGTACAAGGGTCCTCTGGAAACACCATATATTTT.

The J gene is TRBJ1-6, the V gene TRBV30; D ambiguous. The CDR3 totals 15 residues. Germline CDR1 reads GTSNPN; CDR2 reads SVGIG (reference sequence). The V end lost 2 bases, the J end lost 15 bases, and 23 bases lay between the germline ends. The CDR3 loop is CAWSFDQVGFTGLHF. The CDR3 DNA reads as TGTGCCTGGAGTTTTGACCAGGTGGGATTCACCGGCCTCCACTTT.

DNA of the CDR3: TGCGCCAGCAGCTTGGGCGCACACCGGGCCTACGAGCAGTACTTC. This gives the protein CASSLGAHRAYEQYF. V is TRBV5-1 and J is TRBJ2-7; D is uncertain. The ends were cut back, 0 bases at V and 2 bases at J, with 12 bases in the middle. Germline V CDR1 and CDR2: SGHRS, YFSETQ. The length of the CDR3 is 15 residues.

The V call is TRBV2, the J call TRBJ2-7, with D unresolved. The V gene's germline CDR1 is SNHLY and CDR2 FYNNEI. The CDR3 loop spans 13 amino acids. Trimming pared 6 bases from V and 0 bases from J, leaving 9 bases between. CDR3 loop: CASSADGSYEQYF. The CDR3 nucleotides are TGTGCCAGCAGCGCCGACGGCTCCTACGAGCAGTACTTC. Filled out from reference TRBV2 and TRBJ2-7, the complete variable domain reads EPEVTQTPSHQVTQMGQEVILRCVPISNHLYFYWYRQILGQKVEFLVSFYNNEISEKSEIFDDQFSVERPDGSNFTLKIRSTKLEDSAMYFCASSADGSYEQYFGPGTRLTVT.